Listed below are T cell receptor beta chains from one sample, sequenced in a study of cytomegalovirus exposure and HLA in healthy donors. TCRdb keeps only in-frame clones here, not all; method: immunoSEQ multiplex PCR. The sample has about 98,000 clones, less than 85% seen once; the top ten hold around 2%. Sequencing input: PBMCs. These receptors were obtained from a male donor in good health and CMV-seronegative. Each CDR3 is given with its conserved first and last residue. D genes are given only for firm matches. Only part of the rows carry a size: once, few, many, or a class if the clone is expanded.

V	J	size	D	DNA	CDR3
TRBV28	TRBJ2-7	NA	NA	TGTGCCAGCACCGCTTTGGGACTGTTCTACGAGCAGTACTTC	CASTALGLFYEQYF
TRBV30	TRBJ2-1	NA	TRBD2	TGTGCCTGGAGTGATGGGACTAGCGGGTACAATGAGCAGTTCTTC	CAWSDGTSGYNEQFF
TRBV7-9	TRBJ1-1	NA	TRBD1	TGTGCCAGCAGCTGGGGACAGGGCGCTGAAGCTTTCTTT	CASSWGQGAEAFF
TRBV7-7	TRBJ2-5	NA	TRBD1	TGTGCTAGCAGCCATGCGACAGGGGGAGAGACCCAGTACTTC	CASSHATGGETQYF
TRBV28	TRBJ1-2	once	TRBD1	TGTGCCAGCAGTTTACAGGGGGCTGGGGGCTACACCTTC	CASSLQGAGGYTF
TRBV29-1	TRBJ2-3	NA	TRBD1	TGCAGCCTGGCATACAGGGGTGCGATTCATTTT	CSLAYRGAIHF
TRBV6-5	TRBJ2-2	NA	TRBD1	TGTGCCAGCGACCTTGGACAGGGGGTTCACGGGGAGCTGTTTTTT	CASDLGQGVHGELFF
TRBV28	TRBJ2-7	NA	TRBD2	TGTGCCAGCAGTTTATGGACTAGCGGGTCCTACGAGCAGTACTTC	CASSLWTSGSYEQYF
TRBV23-1	TRBJ2-4	NA	TRBD1	TGCGCCAGCAGTCAAGAACGGACAGGGGGCGTCAAAAACATTCAGTACTTC	CASSQERTGGVKNIQYF
TRBV30	TRBJ2-7	NA	NA	TGTGCCTGGAAGGGACAAACTACGTCCTACGAGCAGTACTTC	CAWKGQTTSYEQYF
TRBV2	TRBJ2-1	NA	TRBD2	TGTGCCAGCGGGACAACCGGGACTAGCATCAATGAGCAGTTCTTC	CASGTTGTSINEQFF
TRBV28	TRBJ2-3	once	TRBD2	TGTGCCAGCAGTTGGACCCGGACTAGCGGGACGAGCACAGATACGCAGTATTTT	CASSWTRTSGTSTDTQYF
TRBV5-1	TRBJ1-2	NA	NA	TGCGCCAGTCGGGCGGCGGGGTACGGGGTCTATGGCTACACCTTC	CASRAAGYGVYGYTF
TRBV6-5	TRBJ2-5	NA	NA	TGTGCCAGCAGTTACCAGGAGACCCAGTACTTC	CASSYQETQYF
TRBV4-2	TRBJ1-4	NA	NA	TGTGCCAGCAGCCAAGTCCCGACCGGGGGGTTTGGAGAAAAACTGTTTTTT	CASSQVPTGGFGEKLFF
TRBV25-1	TRBJ2-2	NA	TRBD2	TGTGCCAGCAGGTCCGCGGCGGGAGTAAACACCGGGGAGCTGTTTTTT	CASRSAAGVNTGELFF
TRBV19	TRBJ1-4	NA	NA	TGTGCCAGTAGTATAGCGGAGGGTGGAAAACTGTTTTTT	CASSIAEGGKLFF
TRBV19	TRBJ2-1	NA	TRBD2	TGTGCCAGTAGTCCGACTAGCGGGAGGGGAGGTGAGCAGTTCTTC	CASSPTSGRGGEQFF
TRBV7-2	TRBJ2-1	NA	TRBD2	TGTGCCAGCAGCATGGGACTAAGCTCCTACAATGAGCAGTTCTTC	CASSMGLSSYNEQFF
TRBV5-1	TRBJ2-5	NA	NA	TGCGCCAGCAGCTTGTGGGGAGGCCGAGAAGAGACCCAGTACTTC	CASSLWGGREETQYF
TRBV19	TRBJ2-1	NA	TRBD2	TGTGCCAGTAGTATTCGGACTAGCGGATTATATGAGCAGTTCTTC	CASSIRTSGLYEQFF
TRBV5-6	TRBJ2-2	NA	NA	TGTGCCAGCAGCCGGAGGGGTGAGCAGAGAACGAACACCGGGGAGCTGTTTTTT	CASSRRGEQRTNTGELFF